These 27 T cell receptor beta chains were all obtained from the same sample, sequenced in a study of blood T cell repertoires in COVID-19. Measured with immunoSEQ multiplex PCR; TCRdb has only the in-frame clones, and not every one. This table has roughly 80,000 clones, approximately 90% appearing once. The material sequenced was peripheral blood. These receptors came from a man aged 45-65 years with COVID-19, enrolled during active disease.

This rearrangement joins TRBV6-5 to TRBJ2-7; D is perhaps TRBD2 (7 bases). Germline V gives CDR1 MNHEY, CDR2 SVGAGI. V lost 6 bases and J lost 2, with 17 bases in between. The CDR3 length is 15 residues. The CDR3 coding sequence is TGTGCCAGCAGCCCGGGAGTAGGGGGGGCCTACGAGCAGTACTTC. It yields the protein CASSPGVGGAYEQYF.

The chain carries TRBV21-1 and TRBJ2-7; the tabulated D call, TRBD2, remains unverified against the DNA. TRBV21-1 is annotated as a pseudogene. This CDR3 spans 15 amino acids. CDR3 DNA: TGTGCCAGCAGCAATGTACGAGGGAGGGAAGGGGAGCAGTACGTC. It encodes CASSNVRGREGEQYV.

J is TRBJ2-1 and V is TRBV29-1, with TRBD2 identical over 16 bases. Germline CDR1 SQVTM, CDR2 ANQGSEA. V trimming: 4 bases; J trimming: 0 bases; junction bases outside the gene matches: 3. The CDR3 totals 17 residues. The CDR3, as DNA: TGCAGCGTTGGGGGGACTAGCGGGAGGGGCTCCTACAATGAGCAGTTCTTC. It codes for CSVGGTSGRGSYNEQFF.

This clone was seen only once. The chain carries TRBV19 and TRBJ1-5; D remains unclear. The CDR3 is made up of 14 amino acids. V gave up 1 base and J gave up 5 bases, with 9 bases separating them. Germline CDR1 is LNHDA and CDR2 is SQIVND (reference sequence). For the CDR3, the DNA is TGTGCCAGTAGTATAGTACTAGAGGATCAGCCCCAGCATTTT. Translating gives CASSIVLEDQPQHF.

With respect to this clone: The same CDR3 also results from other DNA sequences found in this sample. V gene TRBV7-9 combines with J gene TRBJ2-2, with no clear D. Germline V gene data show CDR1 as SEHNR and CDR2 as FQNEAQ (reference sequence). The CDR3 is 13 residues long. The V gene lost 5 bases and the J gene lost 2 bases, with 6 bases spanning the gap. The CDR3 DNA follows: TGTGCCAGCAGCCCCGTTAACACCGGGGAGCTGTTTTTT. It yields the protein CASSPVNTGELFF.

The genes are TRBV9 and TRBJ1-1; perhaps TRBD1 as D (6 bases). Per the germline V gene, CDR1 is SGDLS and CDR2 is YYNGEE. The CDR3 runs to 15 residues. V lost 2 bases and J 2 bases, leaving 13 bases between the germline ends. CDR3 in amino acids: CASSVQGDTNTEAFF. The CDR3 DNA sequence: TGTGCCAGCAGCGTCCAAGGGGACACAAACACTGAAGCTTTCTTT.

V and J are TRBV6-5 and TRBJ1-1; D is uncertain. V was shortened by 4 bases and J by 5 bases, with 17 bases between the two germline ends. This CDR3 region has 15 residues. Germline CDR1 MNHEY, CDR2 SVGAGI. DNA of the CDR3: TGTGCCAGCAGTTCCTCGGGCCCGGCGGGTACTGAAGCTTTCTTT. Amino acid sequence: CASSSSGPAGTEAFF.

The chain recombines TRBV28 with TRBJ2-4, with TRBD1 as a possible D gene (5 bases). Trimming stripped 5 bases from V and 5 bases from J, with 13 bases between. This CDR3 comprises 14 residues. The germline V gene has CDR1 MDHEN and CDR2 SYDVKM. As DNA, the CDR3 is TGTGCCAGCAGTAACGACAGAGTGCAAAACATTCAGTACTTC. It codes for CASSNDRVQNIQYF.

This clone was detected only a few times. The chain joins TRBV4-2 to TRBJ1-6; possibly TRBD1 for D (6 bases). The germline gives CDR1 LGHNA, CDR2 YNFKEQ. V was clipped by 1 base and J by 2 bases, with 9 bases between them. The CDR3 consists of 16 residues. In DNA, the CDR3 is TGTGCCAGCAGCCAAGTGGGGGCTACCTATAATTCACCCCTCCACTTT. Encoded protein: CASSQVGATYNSPLHF.

CDR3 amino acids: CASTHGASPYGYTF. Here the CDR3 DNA reads TGTGCCAGCACCCATGGGGCTTCTCCCTATGGCTACACCTTC. The chain recombines TRBV5-5 with TRBJ1-2, with D maybe TRBD1 (5 bases). The V end lost 6 bases, the J end lost 4 bases, and 16 bases lay between the germline ends. Germline CDR1 is SGHKS and CDR2 is YYEKEE (reference sequence). The CDR3 consists of 14 residues.

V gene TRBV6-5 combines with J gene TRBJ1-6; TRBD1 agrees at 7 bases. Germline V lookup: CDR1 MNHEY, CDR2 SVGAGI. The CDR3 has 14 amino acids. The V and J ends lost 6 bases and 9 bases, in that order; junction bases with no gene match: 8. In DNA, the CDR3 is TGTGCCAGCAGCCCCGACAGGGCGAGTTCACCCCTCCACTTT. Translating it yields CASSPDRASSPLHF.

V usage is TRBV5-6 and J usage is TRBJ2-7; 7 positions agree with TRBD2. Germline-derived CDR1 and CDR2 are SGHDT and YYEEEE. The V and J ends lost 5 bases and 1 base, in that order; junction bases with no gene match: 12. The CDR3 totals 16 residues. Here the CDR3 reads CASRKASAGESYEQYF. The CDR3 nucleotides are TGTGCCAGCAGGAAAGCGAGCGCGGGAGAATCCTACGAGCAGTACTTC.

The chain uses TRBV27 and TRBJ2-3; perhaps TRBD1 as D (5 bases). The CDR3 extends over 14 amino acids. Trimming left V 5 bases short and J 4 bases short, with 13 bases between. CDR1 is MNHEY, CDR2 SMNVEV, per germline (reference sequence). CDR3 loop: CASSPRPGPDTQYF. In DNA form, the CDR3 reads TGTGCCAGCAGTCCTCGACCAGGGCCAGATACGCAGTATTTT.

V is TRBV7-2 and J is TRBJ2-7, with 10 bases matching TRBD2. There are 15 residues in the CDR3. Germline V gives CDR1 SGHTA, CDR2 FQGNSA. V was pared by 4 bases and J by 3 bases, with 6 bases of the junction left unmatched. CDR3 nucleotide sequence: TGTGCCAGCAGCTGGACTAGCGGAGGGGGCTACGAGCAGTACTTC. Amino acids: CASSWTSGGGYEQYF.

This CDR3 reads CASSASGGPNEKLFF. The CDR3 nucleotides are TGCGCCAGCAGCGCCTCGGGGGGACCTAATGAAAAACTGTTTTTT. This chain joins TRBV5-1 and TRBJ1-4, with D possibly matching TRBD1 (5 bases). CDR1 and CDR2 (germline): SGHRS, YFSETQ. Deletions cut 4 bases from V and 3 bases from J, with 13 bases between. This CDR3 is built from 15 residues.

CDR3 sequence (DNA): TGTGCCAGCAGTACCGGGACTCGCGAGAGTGAGCAGTTCTTC. Residues: CASSTGTRESEQFF. The chain employs TRBV27 and TRBJ2-1, with D possibly TRBD2 on 6 matching bases. The CDR3 is made up of 14 amino acids. V was shortened by 5 bases and J by 9 bases, with 17 bases between the two germline ends. Germline V gene sequence: CDR1 MNHEY, CDR2 SMNVEV (reference sequence).

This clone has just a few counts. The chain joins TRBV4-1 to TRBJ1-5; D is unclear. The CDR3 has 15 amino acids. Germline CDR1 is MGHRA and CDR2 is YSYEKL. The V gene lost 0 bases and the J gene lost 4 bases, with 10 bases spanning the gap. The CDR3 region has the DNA TGCGCCAGCAGCCAAGATCCCCAGTCGAATCAGCCCCAGCATTTT. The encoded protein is CASSQDPQSNQPQHF.

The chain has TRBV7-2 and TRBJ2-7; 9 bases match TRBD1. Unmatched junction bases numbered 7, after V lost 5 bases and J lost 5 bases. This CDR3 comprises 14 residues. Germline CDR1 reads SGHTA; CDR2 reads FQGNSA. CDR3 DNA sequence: TGTGCCAGCAGCCTCCGGGACAGGGTCCACGAGCAGTACTTC. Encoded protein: CASSLRDRVHEQYF. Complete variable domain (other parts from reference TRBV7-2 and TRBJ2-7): GAGVSQSPSNKVTEKGKDVELRCDPISGHTALYWYRQSLGQGLEFLIYFQGNSAPDKSGLPSDRFSAERTGGSVSTLTIQRTQQEDSAVYLCASSLRDRVHEQYFGPGTRLTVT.

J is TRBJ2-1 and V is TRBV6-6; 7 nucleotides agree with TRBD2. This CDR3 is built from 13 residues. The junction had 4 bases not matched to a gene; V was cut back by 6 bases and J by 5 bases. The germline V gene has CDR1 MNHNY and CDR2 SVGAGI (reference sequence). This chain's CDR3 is CASSPGLDNEQFF. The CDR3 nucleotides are TGTGCCAGCAGCCCCGGACTAGACAATGAGCAGTTCTTC.

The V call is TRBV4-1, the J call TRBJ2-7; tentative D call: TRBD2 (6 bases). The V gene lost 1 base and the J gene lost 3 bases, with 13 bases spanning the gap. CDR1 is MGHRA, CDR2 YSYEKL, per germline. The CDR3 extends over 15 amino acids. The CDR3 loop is CASSQADLAHYEQYF. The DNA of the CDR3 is TGCGCCAGCAGCCAAGCCGATCTAGCGCACTACGAGCAGTACTTC.

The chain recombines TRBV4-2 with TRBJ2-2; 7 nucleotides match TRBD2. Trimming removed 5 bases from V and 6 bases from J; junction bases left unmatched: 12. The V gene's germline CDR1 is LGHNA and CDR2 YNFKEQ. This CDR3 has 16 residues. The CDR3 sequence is CASSWGTTSFPGELFF. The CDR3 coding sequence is TGTGCCAGCAGCTGGGGGACTACAAGTTTCCCCGGGGAGCTGTTTTTT.

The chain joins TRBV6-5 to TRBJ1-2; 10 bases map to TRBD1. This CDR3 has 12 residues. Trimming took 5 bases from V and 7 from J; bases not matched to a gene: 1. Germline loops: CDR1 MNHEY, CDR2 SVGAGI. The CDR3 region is CASSRQGAGYTF. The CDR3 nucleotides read TGTGCCAGCAGTCGACAGGGGGCTGGCTACACCTTC.

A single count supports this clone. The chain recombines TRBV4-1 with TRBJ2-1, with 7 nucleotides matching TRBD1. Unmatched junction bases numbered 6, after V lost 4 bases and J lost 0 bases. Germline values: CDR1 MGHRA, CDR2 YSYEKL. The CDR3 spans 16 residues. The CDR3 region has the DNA TGCGCCAGCAGCCCGGGACAGCGAAGCTCCTACAATGAGCAGTTCTTC. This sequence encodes CASSPGQRSSYNEQFF.

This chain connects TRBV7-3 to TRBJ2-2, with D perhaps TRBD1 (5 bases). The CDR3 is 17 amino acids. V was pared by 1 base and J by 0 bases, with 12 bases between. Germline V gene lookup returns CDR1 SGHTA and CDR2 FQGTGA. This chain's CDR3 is CASSLNGRGANTGELFF. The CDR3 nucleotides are TGTGCCAGCAGCTTAAACGGAAGGGGTGCGAACACCGGGGAGCTGTTTTTT.

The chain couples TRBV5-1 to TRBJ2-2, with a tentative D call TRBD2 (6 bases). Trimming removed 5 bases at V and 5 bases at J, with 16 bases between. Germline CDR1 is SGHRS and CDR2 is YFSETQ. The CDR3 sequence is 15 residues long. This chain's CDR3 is CASRQAGLPTGELFF. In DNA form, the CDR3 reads TGCGCCAGCAGGCAAGCGGGTCTCCCGACCGGGGAGCTGTTTTTT.

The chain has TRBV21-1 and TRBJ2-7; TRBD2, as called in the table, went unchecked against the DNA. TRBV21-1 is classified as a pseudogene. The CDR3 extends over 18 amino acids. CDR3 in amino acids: CASSKARTSGNGSYEQYF. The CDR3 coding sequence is TGTGCCAGCAGCAAAGCCCGGACTAGCGGGAATGGCTCCTACGAGCAGTACTTC.

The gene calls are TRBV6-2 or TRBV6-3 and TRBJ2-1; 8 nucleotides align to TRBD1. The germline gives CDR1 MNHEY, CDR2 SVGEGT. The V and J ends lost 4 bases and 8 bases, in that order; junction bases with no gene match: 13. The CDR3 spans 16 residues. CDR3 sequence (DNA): TGTGCCAGCAGTTCCCACGGACAGGGAGATGAACATGAGCAGTTCTTC. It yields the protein CASSSHGQGDEHEQFF.